The source of this TCR beta chain is a study of blood T cells in healthy people across ages. The CDR3 extends over 15 amino acids. Per germline, CDR1 LGHDT and CDR2 YNNKEL (reference sequence). With V trimmed by 3 bases and J by 8 bases, 10 bases remained unmatched. Next came a second PCR, run for about 6 to 12 cycles, which used a sample-barcoded 5' primer along with a J-beta primer mix. Through a template-switch adaptor with 12 random nucleotides, each cDNA molecule received a tag. CDR3-containing paired-end reads numbering at least 2.5 million came from each sample. TCRdb recomputed calls from the 5' RACE reads with MiXCR, one row per CDR3 protein. In the table there are about 1.1 million distinct CDR3 sequences, roughly two fifths of which are singletons. Study findings and constraints: Donor CMV status was unknown, possibly confounding expanded clonotype changes.

As concerns this clonotype: Its target is unknown.

This clonotype was sampled from a man younger than 30 in good health. Sequencing was performed on blood. This sequence joins TRBV3-1 and TRBJ1-1, with 9 bases matching TRBD1. CDR3 nucleotides: TGTGCCAGCAGCCACATACAGGGGGCGGACATAGAAGCTTTCTTT. This translates into CASSHIQGADIEAFF. Full variable domain (rest looked up from reference TRBV3-1 and TRBJ1-1): DTAVSQTPKYLVTQMGNDKSIKCEQNLGHDTMYWYKQDSKKFLKIMFSYNNKELIINETVPNRFSPKSPDKAHLNLHINSLELGDSAVYFCASSHIQGADIEAFFGQGTRLTVV.